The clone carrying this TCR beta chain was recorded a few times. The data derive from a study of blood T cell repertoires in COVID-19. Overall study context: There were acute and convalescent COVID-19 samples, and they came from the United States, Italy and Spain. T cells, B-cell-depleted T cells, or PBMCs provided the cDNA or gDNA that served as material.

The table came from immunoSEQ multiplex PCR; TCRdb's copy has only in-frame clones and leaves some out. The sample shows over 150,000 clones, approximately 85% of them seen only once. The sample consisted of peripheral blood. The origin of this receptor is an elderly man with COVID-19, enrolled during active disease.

CDR3 region: CASRLGAGEGPYNEQFF. In nucleotides, the CDR3 is TGTGCCAGCAGACTAGGAGCAGGGGAGGGTCCCTACAATGAGCAGTTCTTC. The chain carries TRBV7-9 and TRBJ2-1; tentative D call: TRBD2 (7 bases). CDR1 is SEHNR and CDR2 is FQNEAQ in the germline V gene (reference sequence). Between the trimmed V and J ends, which lost 6 bases and 2 bases, there was a span of 20 bases. This CDR3 has 17 amino acids.